This note documents a single TCR beta chain sequence. The authors reverse transcribed all of the isolated RNA, so sequencing captured expressed TCRB transcripts. Profiled with immunoSEQ multiplex PCR; TCRdb holds only in-frame clones, not every one. Of roughly 150,000 clones in the sample, over 8.5% were seen once. The authors took one heparinised blood draw, averaging approximately 120 mL, from each donor. Staining for CD45RO/CCR7/CD25/CD127/CD95/CD27 allowed sorting of CD4+ naive, central memory, regulatory and stem cell-like memory cells. This sample stems from a study of beta chain features in type 1 diabetes. On the study more broadly: Cell yields, gender and age were similar in healthy donors and patients.

V trimming: 4 bases; J trimming: 8 bases; junction bases outside the gene matches: 6. CDR3 length: 14 residues. The germline CDR1 and CDR2 sequences are SGDLS and YYNGEE. This receptor was taken from a man between 18 and 29 years old in good health. The V gene is TRBV9, the J gene TRBJ2-4; TRBD1 aligns across 10 bases. The source material was central memory CD4+ T cells from blood. As DNA, the CDR3 is TGTGCCAGCAGCCCCCATGGACAGGGGGACATTCAGTACTTC. This codes for CASSPHGQGDIQYF.